These T cell receptor beta chains were read from a single sample in a study of shared clonotypes between healthy human individuals. The table came from immunoSEQ multiplex PCR; TCRdb's copy has only in-frame clones and leaves some out. The sample holds 2,500,000 or so clones, more than 80% seen once. The sample comprised naive CD4+ T cells sorted from blood. These receptors all come from a man in his late teens or twenties in good health. Both conserved end residues are part of each CDR3. Size is stated for part of the rows, as once, few or many counts, or as a class when the clone is expanded.

len: 12; v_gene: TRBV27; abundance: NA; CDR3aa: CASRFSADTQYF
len: 11; v_gene: TRBV6-1; abundance: NA; CDR3aa: CASGVNQPQHF
len: 16; v_gene: TRBV5-1; abundance: NA; CDR3aa: CASARGDEAGGLEQYF
len: 13; v_gene: TRBV2; abundance: NA; CDR3aa: CASSVGVTDTQYF
len: 13; v_gene: TRBV7-9; abundance: NA; CDR3aa: CASSRQESYEQYF
len: 11; v_gene: TRBV5-1; abundance: NA; CDR3aa: CASSTDNTQYF
len: 13; v_gene: TRBV18; abundance: once; CDR3aa: CASSPRDTGELFF
len: 11; v_gene: TRBV7-6; abundance: NA; CDR3aa: CASSLEDEQFF
len: 17; v_gene: TRBV19; abundance: NA; CDR3aa: CASSPTGTAGRLQPQHF
len: 13; v_gene: TRBV25-1; abundance: NA; CDR3aa: CASRGQGTGELFF
len: 11; v_gene: TRBV6-5; abundance: NA; CDR3aa: CASIGGNTQYF
len: 15; v_gene: TRBV7-7; abundance: once; CDR3aa: CASSPVGHGTDTQYF
len: 13; v_gene: TRBV5-1; abundance: NA; CDR3aa: CASSFAENQPQHF
len: 15; v_gene: TRBV27; abundance: NA; CDR3aa: CASRKAGRLADTQYF
len: 14; v_gene: TRBV2; abundance: NA; CDR3aa: CASRIQPGGTEAFF
len: 15; v_gene: TRBV19; abundance: NA; CDR3aa: CASSTLGATNEKLFF
len: 13; v_gene: TRBV7-8; abundance: NA; CDR3aa: CASSLVFGTEAFF
len: 18; v_gene: TRBV5-1; abundance: NA; CDR3aa: CASSPEGQGKGSGNTIYF
len: 14; v_gene: TRBV5-1; abundance: NA; CDR3aa: CASSRGQTSYEQYF
len: 15; v_gene: TRBV18; abundance: few; CDR3aa: CASSPPWDRGLGYTF
len: 17; v_gene: TRBV11-2; abundance: NA; CDR3aa: CASSFSPAGGPTDTQYF
len: 14; v_gene: TRBV11-2; abundance: NA; CDR3aa: CASSPGTGGSPLHF
len: 15; v_gene: TRBV4-2; abundance: NA; CDR3aa: CASSQDKVNTGELFF
len: 13; v_gene: TRBV7-9; abundance: NA; CDR3aa: CASSLQGEYGYTF
len: 14; v_gene: TRBV13; abundance: NA; CDR3aa: CASSSRDSGNTIYF
len: 11; v_gene: TRBV28; abundance: NA; CDR3aa: CASGQGYEQYF
len: 13; v_gene: TRBV19; abundance: NA; CDR3aa: CASSRVREETQYF
len: 14; v_gene: TRBV10-3; abundance: NA; CDR3aa: CAISGPGKNTEAFF
len: 14; v_gene: TRBV9; abundance: NA; CDR3aa: CASSVGTSTDTQYF
len: 15; v_gene: TRBV7-9; abundance: NA; CDR3aa: CASSFTGPGDSPLHF
len: 12; v_gene: TRBV6-1; abundance: NA; CDR3aa: CASSQEGNGYTF
len: 13; v_gene: TRBV5-4; abundance: NA; CDR3aa: CASSPPSGTSQYF
len: 14; v_gene: TRBV9; abundance: NA; CDR3aa: CASSAPGGRETQYF
len: 11; v_gene: TRBV28; abundance: NA; CDR3aa: CASSLMETQYF
len: 17; v_gene: TRBV21-1; abundance: NA; CDR3aa: CASSNEGGQGMNSPLHF
len: 16; v_gene: TRBV4-1; abundance: few; CDR3aa: CASSQGQGIPNQPQHF
len: 14; v_gene: TRBV2; abundance: NA; CDR3aa: CASSEGAEKYGYTF
len: 16; v_gene: TRBV18; abundance: NA; CDR3aa: CASSLNRDRALYGYTF
len: 13; v_gene: TRBV11-3; abundance: NA; CDR3aa: CASSLYGTDTQYF
len: 18; v_gene: TRBV27; abundance: NA; CDR3aa: CASSFRESALYSYNEQFF
len: 16; v_gene: TRBV5-1; abundance: NA; CDR3aa: CASSFLDSRINSPLHF
len: 19; v_gene: TRBV10-3; abundance: once; CDR3aa: CAISESPRDRGRDGTEAFF
len: 17; v_gene: TRBV11-3; abundance: NA; CDR3aa: CASSWPPGQDPYTEAFF
len: 16; v_gene: TRBV7-9; abundance: NA; CDR3aa: CASSLRLAGGQETQYF
len: 14; v_gene: TRBV2; abundance: NA; CDR3aa: CASTETSGVYEQYF
len: 14; v_gene: TRBV28; abundance: NA; CDR3aa: CASSGQGSTDTQYF